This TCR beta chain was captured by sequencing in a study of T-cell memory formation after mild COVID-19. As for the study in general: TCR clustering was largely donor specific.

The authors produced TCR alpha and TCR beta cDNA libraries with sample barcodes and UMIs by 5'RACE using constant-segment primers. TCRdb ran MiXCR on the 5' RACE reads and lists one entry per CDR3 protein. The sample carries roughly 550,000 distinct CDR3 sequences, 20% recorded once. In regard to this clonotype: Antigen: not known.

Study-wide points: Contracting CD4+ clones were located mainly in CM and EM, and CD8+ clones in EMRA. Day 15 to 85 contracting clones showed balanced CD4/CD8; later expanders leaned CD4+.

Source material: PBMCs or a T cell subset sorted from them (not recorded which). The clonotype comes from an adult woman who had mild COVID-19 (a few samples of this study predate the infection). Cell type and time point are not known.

The CDR3 spells CASSGLGGQGVGYGYTF. The CDR3 nucleotides read TGTGCCAGCAGCGGCCTAGGGGGACAGGGGGTTGGTTATGGCTACACCTTC. The rearrangement joins TRBV9 to TRBJ1-2; 11 positions agree with TRBD1. The length of the CDR3 is 17 residues. From germline, CDR1 is SGDLS and CDR2 YYNGEE. J was trimmed by 5 bases and V by 3 bases; bases with no gene match: 12.